The 2 T cell receptor beta chains reported below all come from one sample, sequenced in a study of cytomegalovirus exposure and HLA in healthy donors. The primer mix had 60 Vbeta and 13 Jbeta primers. TCRdb keeps only in-frame clones here, not all; method: immunoSEQ multiplex PCR. The table records approximately 280,000 clones, 70% to 90% of them present only once. Source material: PBMCs. All receptors come from a woman younger than 30 in good health and CMV-seronegative.

The chain uses TRBV4-2 and TRBJ1-2, with D uncertain. The germline gives CDR1 LGHNA, CDR2 YNFKEQ. There are 15 residues in the CDR3. The V gene lost 1 base and the J gene lost 5 bases, with 14 bases spanning the gap. CDR3: CASSQGIRVQYGYTF. DNA of the CDR3: TGTGCCAGCAGCCAAGGGATCCGGGTGCAATATGGCTACACCTTC.

The rearrangement uses TRBV18 and TRBJ2-7, with TRBD2 matching 7 bases. The CDR3 loop spans 18 amino acids. Losses at the gene ends were 0 bases for V and 2 bases for J; bases not matched to a gene: 13. Germline assignment: CDR1 KGHSH and CDR2 LQKENI. CDR3 region: CASSPPGSGLVAPYEQYF. The CDR3 DNA sequence: TGTGCCAGCTCACCACCCGGGAGCGGACTAGTAGCGCCCTACGAGCAGTACTTC. The whole variable domain, filled in from reference TRBV18 and TRBJ2-7, reads NAGVMQNPRHLVRRRGQEARLRCSPMKGHSHVYWYRQLPEEGLKFMVYLQKENIIDESGMPKERFSAEFPKEGPSILRIQQVVRGDSAAYFCASSPPGSGLVAPYEQYFGPGTRLTVT.